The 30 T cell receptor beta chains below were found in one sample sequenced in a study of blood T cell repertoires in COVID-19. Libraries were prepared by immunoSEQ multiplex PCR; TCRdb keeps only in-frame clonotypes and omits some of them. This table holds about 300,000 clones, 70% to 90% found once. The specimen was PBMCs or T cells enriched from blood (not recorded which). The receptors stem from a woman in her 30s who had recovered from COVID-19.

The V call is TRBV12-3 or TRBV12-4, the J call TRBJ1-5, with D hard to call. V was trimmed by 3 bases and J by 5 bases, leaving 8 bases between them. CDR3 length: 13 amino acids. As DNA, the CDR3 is TGTGCCAGCAGTTTTGGAGAGGATCAGCCCCAGCATTTT. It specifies CASSFGEDQPQHF.

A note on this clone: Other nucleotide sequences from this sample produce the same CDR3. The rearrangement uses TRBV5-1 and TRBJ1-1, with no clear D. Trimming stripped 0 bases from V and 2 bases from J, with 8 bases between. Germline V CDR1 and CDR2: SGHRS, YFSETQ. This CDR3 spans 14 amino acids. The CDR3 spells CASSLEGGNTEAFF. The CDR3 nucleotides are TGCGCCAGCAGCTTGGAGGGAGGCAACACTGAAGCTTTCTTT.

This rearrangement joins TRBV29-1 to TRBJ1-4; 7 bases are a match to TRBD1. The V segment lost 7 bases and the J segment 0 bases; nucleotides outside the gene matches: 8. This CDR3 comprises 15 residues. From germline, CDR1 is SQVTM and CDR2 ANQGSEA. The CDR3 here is CSGRTGFATNEKLFF. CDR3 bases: TGCAGCGGCCGGACAGGTTTTGCAACTAATGAAAAACTGTTTTTT. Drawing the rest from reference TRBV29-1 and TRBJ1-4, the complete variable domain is SAVISQKPSRDICQRGTSLTIQCQVDSQVTMMFWYRQQPGQSLTLIATANQGSEATYESGFVIDKFPISRPNLTFSTLTVSNMSPEDSSIYLCSGRTGFATNEKLFFGSGTQLSVL.

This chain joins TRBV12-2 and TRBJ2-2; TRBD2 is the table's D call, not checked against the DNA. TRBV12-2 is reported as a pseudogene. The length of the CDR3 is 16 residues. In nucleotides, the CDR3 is TGTGCAAGTCGCTTCCGATCGATGGGAGACACCGGGGAGCTGTTTTTT. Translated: CASRFRSMGDTGELFF.

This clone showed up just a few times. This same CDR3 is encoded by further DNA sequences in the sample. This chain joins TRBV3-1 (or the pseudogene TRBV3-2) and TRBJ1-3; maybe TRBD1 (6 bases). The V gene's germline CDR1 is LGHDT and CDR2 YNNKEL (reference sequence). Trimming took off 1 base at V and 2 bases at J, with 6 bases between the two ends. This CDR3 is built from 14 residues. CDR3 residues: CASSQAGAGNTIYF. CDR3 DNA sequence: TGTGCCAGCAGCCAAGCAGGGGCTGGAAACACCATATATTTT.

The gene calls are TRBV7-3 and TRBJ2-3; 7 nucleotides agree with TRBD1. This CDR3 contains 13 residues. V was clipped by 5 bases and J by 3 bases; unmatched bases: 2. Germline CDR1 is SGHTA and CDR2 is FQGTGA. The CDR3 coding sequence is TGTGCCAGCAGCGCGACAGGGACAGATACGCAGTATTTT. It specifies CASSATGTDTQYF.

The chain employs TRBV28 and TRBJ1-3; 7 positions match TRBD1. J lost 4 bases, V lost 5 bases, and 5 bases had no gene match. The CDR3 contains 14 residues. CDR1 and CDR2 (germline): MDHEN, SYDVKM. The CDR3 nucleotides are TGTGCCAGCAGTAACAGGGGACCCGGAAACACCATATATTTT. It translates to CASSNRGPGNTIYF. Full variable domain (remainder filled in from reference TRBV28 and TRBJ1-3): DVKVTQSSRYLVKRTGEKVFLECVQDMDHENMFWYRQDPGLGLRLIYFSYDVKMKEKGDIPEGYSVSREKKERFSLILESASTNQTSMYLCASSNRGPGNTIYFGEGSWLTVV.

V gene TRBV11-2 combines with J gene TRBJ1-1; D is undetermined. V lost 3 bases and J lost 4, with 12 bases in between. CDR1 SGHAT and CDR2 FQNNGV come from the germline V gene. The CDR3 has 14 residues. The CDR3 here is CASSLFFGGTEAFF. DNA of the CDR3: TGTGCCAGCAGCTTGTTTTTCGGTGGCACTGAAGCTTTCTTT.

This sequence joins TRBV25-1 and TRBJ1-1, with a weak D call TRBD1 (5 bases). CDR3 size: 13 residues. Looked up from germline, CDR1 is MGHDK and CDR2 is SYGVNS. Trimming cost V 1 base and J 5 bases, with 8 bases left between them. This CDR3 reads CASSESRGTEAFF. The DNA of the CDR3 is TGTGCCAGCAGTGAATCCCGGGGGACTGAAGCTTTCTTT.

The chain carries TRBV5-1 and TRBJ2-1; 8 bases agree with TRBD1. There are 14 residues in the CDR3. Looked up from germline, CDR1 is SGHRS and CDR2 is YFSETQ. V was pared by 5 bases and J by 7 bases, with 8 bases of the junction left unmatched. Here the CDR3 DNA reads TGCGCCAGCAGTTCCAGGGGGCGGATGAATGAGCAGTTCTTC. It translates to CASSSRGRMNEQFF.

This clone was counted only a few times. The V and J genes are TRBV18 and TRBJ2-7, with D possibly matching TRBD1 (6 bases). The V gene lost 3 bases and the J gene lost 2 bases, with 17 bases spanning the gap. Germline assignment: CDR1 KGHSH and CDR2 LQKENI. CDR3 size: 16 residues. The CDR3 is CASSPLHRDTAYEQYF. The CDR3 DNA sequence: TGTGCCAGCTCACCGTTACACCGGGACACAGCCTACGAGCAGTACTTC.

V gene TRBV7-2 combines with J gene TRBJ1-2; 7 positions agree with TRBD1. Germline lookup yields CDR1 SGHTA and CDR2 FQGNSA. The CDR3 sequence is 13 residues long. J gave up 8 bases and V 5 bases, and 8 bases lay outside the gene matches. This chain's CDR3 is CASSPGTDHGYTF. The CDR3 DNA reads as TGTGCCAGCAGCCCCGGGACAGATCACGGCTACACCTTC.

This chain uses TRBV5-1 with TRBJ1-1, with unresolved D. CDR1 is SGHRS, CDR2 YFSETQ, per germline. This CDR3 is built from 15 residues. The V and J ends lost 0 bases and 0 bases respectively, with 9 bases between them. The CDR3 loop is CASSLAESMNTEAFF. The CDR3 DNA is TGCGCCAGCAGCTTGGCCGAGTCCATGAACACTGAAGCTTTCTTT.

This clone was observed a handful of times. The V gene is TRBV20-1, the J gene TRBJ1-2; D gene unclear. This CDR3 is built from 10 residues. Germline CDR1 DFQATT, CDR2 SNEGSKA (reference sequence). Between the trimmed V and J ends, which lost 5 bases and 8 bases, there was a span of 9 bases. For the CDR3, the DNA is TGCAGTGCTGCCCCGGGGGGCTACACCTTC. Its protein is CSAAPGGYTF.

Here the CDR3 reads CAWGRGGEGETQYF. DNA for the CDR3: TGTGCCTGGGGGCGGGGGGGTGAGGGAGAGACCCAGTACTTC. The V call is TRBV30, the J call TRBJ2-5; 9 positions match TRBD2. Germline V gene sequence: CDR1 GTSNPN, CDR2 SVGIG (reference sequence). This CDR3 contains 14 residues. V lost 5 bases and J lost 4; bases outside the gene matches: 8.

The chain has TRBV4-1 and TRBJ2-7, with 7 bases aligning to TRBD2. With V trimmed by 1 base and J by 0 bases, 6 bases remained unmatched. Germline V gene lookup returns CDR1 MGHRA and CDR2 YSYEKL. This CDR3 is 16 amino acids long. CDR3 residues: CASSQVPRGSSYEQYF. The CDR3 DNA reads TGCGCCAGCAGCCAAGTTCCGCGGGGGAGCTCCTACGAGCAGTACTTC.

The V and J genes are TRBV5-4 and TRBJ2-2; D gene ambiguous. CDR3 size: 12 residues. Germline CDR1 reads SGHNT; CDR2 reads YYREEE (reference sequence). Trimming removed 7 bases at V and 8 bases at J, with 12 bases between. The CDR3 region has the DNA TGTGCCAGCGTTGGCTTAACGGGGGAGCTGTTTTTT. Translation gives CASVGLTGELFF.

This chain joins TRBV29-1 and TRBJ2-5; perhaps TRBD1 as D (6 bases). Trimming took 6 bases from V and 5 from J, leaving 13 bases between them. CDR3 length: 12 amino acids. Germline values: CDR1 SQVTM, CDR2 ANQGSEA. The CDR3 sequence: CSVDTGLETQYF. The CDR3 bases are TGCAGCGTGGACACAGGGTTGGAGACCCAGTACTTC. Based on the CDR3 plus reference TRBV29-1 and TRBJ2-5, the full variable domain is SAVISQKPSRDICQRGTSLTIQCQVDSQVTMMFWYRQQPGQSLTLIATANQGSEATYESGFVIDKFPISRPNLTFSTLTVSNMSPEDSSIYLCSVDTGLETQYFGPGTRLLVL.

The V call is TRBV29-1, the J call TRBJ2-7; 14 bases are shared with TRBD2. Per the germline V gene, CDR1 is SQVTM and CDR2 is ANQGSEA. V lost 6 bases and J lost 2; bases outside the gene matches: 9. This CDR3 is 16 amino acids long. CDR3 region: CSVRGTSGGSAYEQYF. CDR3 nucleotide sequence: TGCAGCGTCCGTGGGACTAGCGGGGGTTCCGCCTACGAGCAGTACTTC.

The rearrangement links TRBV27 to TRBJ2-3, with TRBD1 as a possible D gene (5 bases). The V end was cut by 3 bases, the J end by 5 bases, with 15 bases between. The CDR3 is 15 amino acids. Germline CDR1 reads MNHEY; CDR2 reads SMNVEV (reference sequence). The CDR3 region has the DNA TGTGCCAGCAGTTTGAAAGGGGAACAGATAGATACGCAGTATTTT. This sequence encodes CASSLKGEQIDTQYF.

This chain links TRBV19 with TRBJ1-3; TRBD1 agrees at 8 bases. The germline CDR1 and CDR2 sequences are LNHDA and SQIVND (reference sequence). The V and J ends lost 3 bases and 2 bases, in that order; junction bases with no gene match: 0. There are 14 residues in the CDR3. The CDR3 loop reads CASSMTGAGNTIYF. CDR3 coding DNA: TGTGCCAGTAGTATGACAGGGGCTGGAAACACCATATATTTT.

CDR3 DNA: TGTGCCAGCAGCACGCATGGCGGGGGGGCGGGTAATGAGCAGTTCTTC. As protein: CASSTHGGGAGNEQFF. The chain recombines TRBV3-1 (or the pseudogene TRBV3-2) with TRBJ2-1; 9 bases map to TRBD2. V shed 5 bases and J 7 bases; nucleotides not matched to a gene: 12. This CDR3 is built from 16 residues. Germline V gives CDR1 LGHDT, CDR2 YNNKEL (reference sequence).

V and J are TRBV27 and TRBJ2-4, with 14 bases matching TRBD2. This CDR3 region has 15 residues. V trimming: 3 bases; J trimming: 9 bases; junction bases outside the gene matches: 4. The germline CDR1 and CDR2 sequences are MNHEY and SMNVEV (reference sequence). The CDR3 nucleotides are TGTGCCAGCAGTTTGACTAGCGGGGGGGGCGGCATTCAGTACTTC. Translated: CASSLTSGGGGIQYF.

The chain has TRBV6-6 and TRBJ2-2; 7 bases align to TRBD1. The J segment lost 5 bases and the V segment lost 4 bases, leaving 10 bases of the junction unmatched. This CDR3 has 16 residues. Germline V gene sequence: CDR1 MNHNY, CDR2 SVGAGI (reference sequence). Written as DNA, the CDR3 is TGTGCCAGCAGTTCCTCGACAGGGCGAGGTACCGGGGAGCTGTTTTTT. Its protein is CASSSSTGRGTGELFF.

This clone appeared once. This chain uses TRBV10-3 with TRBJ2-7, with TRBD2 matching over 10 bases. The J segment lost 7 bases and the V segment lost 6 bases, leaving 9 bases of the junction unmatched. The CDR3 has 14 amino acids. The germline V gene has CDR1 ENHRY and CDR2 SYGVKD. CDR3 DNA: TGTGCCATCAGCCTAGCGGGGGCCCGGGGGGAGCAGTACTTC. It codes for CAISLAGARGEQYF.

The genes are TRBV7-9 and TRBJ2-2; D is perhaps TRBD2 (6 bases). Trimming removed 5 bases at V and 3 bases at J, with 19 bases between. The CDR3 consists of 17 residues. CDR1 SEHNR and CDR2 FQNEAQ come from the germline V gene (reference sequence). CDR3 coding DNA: TGTGCCAGCAGCCCTAGGGGTCTAGCGTCTGACACCGGGGAGCTGTTTTTT. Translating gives CASSPRGLASDTGELFF.

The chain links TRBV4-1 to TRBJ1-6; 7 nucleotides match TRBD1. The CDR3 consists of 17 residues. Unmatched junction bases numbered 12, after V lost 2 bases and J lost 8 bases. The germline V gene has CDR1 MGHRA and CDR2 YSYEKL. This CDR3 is CASSQLLTGPIYSPLHF. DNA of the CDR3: TGCGCCAGCAGCCAACTACTGACAGGGCCGATATATTCACCCCTCCACTTT.

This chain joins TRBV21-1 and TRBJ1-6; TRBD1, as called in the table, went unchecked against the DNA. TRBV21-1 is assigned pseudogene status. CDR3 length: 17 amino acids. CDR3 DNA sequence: TGTGCCAGCAGCGCCCGGCGACTAGACAGGGAATTTTCACCCCTCCACTTT. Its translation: CASSARRLDREFSPLHF.

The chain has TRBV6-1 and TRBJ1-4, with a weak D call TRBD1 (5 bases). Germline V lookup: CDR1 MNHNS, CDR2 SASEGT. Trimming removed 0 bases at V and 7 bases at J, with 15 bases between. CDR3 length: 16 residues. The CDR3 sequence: CASSEAYSGEREKLFF. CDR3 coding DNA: TGTGCCAGCAGTGAAGCCTATTCGGGGGAGCGTGAAAAACTGTTTTTT.

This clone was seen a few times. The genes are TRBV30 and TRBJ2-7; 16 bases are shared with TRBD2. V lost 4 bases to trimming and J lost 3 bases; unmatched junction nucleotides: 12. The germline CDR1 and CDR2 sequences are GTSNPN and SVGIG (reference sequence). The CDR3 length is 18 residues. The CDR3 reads CAWTPGLAGGLVDYEQYF. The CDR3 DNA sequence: TGTGCCTGGACCCCGGGACTAGCGGGGGGGCTTGTAGACTACGAGCAGTACTTC.